This section outlines one T cell receptor beta chain sequence together with its context. Its target is not known. V shed 4 bases and J shed 0 bases, with 14 bases lying between them. This CDR3 region has 15 residues. Germline CDR1 is GTSNPN and CDR2 is SVGIG (reference sequence). This specimen comes from a study of T cells in Graves' hyperthyroidism and ophthalmopathy. Whole-study findings and limits: Also found in blood were most expanded thyroid clonotypes above 0.001.

TCR beta CDR3 regions were amplified from RNA transcripts. The HTBI primer set drove a first-round RT-PCR of the TCR CDR3. TCRdb used MiXCR to reprocess the multiplex PCR reads, holding one entry per CDR3 protein. The sample yields around 35,000 distinct CDR3 sequences, approximately 52% seen once. The sample taken for sequencing was blood. The chain recombines TRBV30 with TRBJ2-3; D possibly corresponds to TRBD1 (5 bases). This receptor was identified in a man aged 35-49 years with Graves' ophthalmopathy. The CDR3: CAWTEDNSSTDTQYF. CDR3 in DNA: TGTGCCTGGACCGAGGACAATTCTAGCACAGATACGCAGTATTTT.